This TCR beta chain was observed in a study of blood T cells in healthy people across ages. V lost 4 bases and J lost 4, with 11 bases in between. In germline, CDR1 is DFQATT, CDR2 SNEGSKA (reference sequence). The CDR3 contains 13 residues. The study's findings and limits: There were more naive CD4+ cells and higher diversity in long-lived donors than in aged donors. TCR beta diversity, measured per million T cells, fell in a roughly linear way with age.

Sample-barcoded 5' priming and a J-beta primer mix drove a second PCR of roughly 7 to 11 cycles. TCRdb passed the 5' RACE reads through MiXCR, listing each CDR3 protein once. Of hundreds of thousands of distinct CDR3 sequences in the sample, 55% to 75% were seen once. In this sample, this clonotype turned up a few times. What it binds is not known. The TCR sequence derives from a young man in good health. The sample taken for sequencing was blood. The chain is built from TRBV20-1 and TRBJ2-1, with no clear D. CDR3 DNA sequence: TGCAGTGCTATCCCCACTAATTACAATGAGCAGTTCTTC. Amino acid sequence: CSAIPTNYNEQFF.